This TCR beta chain was retrieved from a study of blood T cells in healthy people across ages. Total RNA, at least 6 micrograms per sample, was extracted from PBMCs. General study points: Getting older went along with TCR beta diversity per million T cells dropping roughly linearly.

The CDR3 covers 14 residues. Germline CDR1 reads SQVTM; CDR2 reads ANQGSEA. The use of a sample-barcoded 5' primer and a J-beta primer mix characterized a second PCR of roughly 6 to 12 cycles. A template-switch adaptor containing 12 random nucleotides labeled each cDNA molecule. TCRdb reprocessed the 5' RACE reads via MiXCR and lists one record per CDR3 protein. The sample has some 860,000 distinct CDR3 sequences, 56% seen once. Comment on this clonotype: The antigen remains undetermined. One junction end does not reproduce the germline sequence, and a read error may be involved.

The receptor was isolated from a man aged 35 to 55 in good health. This chain joins TRBV29-1 and TRBJ2-7, with TRBD1 identical over 10 bases. The specimen was blood. The CDR3 here is CGVDATGGGYEQYF. DNA for the CDR3: TGCGGCGTTGACGCGACAGGGGGCGGGTACGAGCAGTACTTC.